This is a list of T cell receptor beta chains from one sample in a study of beta chain features in type 1 diabetes. Only in-frame clones appear in the TCRdb table, and some are missing; sequencing was by immunoSEQ multiplex PCR. The table includes approximately 160,000 clones, 8.1% detected once. The sample was central memory CD4+ T cells from blood. These receptors originate from a young man in good health. Each CDR3 is given with its conserved first and last residue. Each record gives: CDR3 DNA, CDR3 protein, D gene, V gene, clone size, J gene. D genes are given only for firm matches. For some rows the clone size is stated as once, few or many, or as a class when expanded; others skip it.

CDR3nt: TGTGCCAGCAGCGATAGGACTAGCGGGGTCCAAGAGACCCAGTACTTC
CDR3aa: CASSDRTSGVQETQYF
d_gene: TRBD2
v_gene: TRBV11-1
abundance: few
j_gene: TRBJ2-5

CDR3nt: TGTGCCAGCAGCTTTACTAGTATGGGCGCAGGCAATGAGCAGTTCTTC
CDR3aa: CASSFTSMGAGNEQFF
d_gene: .
v_gene: TRBV5-6
abundance: few
j_gene: TRBJ2-1

CDR3nt: TGTGCCAGCAGTCCAGGGGGCTCTGGGGCCAACGTCCTGACTTTC
CDR3aa: CASSPGGSGANVLTF
d_gene: TRBD1
v_gene: TRBV28
abundance: few
j_gene: TRBJ2-6

CDR3nt: TGTGCCAGCAGCGTAGGCTGGGGACTAGCGGGCAGAGAGACCCAGTACTTC
CDR3aa: CASSVGWGLAGRETQYF
d_gene: TRBD2
v_gene: TRBV9
abundance: many
j_gene: TRBJ2-5

CDR3nt: TGCGCCAGCAGCCAACAACAGGGGTCAGCTGAAAAACTGTTTTTT
CDR3aa: CASSQQQGSAEKLFF
d_gene: TRBD1
v_gene: TRBV4-1
abundance: few
j_gene: TRBJ1-4

CDR3nt: TGTGCCAGCAGGACAGGGGGCCAAGAGACCCAGTACTTC
CDR3aa: CASRTGGQETQYF
d_gene: TRBD1
v_gene: TRBV28
abundance: few
j_gene: TRBJ2-5

CDR3nt: TGTGCCAGCATGGGAGGAGCGGGAGCTCTTGGCTACACCTTC
CDR3aa: CASMGGAGALGYTF
d_gene: .
v_gene: TRBV28
abundance: .
j_gene: TRBJ1-2

CDR3nt: TGTGCCAGCAGCGCCGACTCCGGCTCCTACGAGCAGTACTTC
CDR3aa: CASSADSGSYEQYF
d_gene: .
v_gene: TRBV7-2
abundance: .
j_gene: TRBJ2-7

CDR3nt: TGTGCCTGGAGTGTGAAGGGAGCCGGGGACACCGGGGAGCTGTTTTTT
CDR3aa: CAWSVKGAGDTGELFF
d_gene: .
v_gene: TRBV30
abundance: many
j_gene: TRBJ2-2

CDR3nt: TGTGCCAGCAGCCCGCGCCAGGGAGGCGAGACCCAGTACTTC
CDR3aa: CASSPRQGGETQYF
d_gene: .
v_gene: TRBV11-1
abundance: few
j_gene: TRBJ2-5

CDR3nt: TGTGCCAGCAGTGAAGCCCCCCGAACAGGGGCCTACGAGCAGTACTTC
CDR3aa: CASSEAPRTGAYEQYF
d_gene: TRBD1
v_gene: TRBV2
abundance: .
j_gene: TRBJ2-7

CDR3nt: TGTGCCAGCAGCTTGTTCGGGAAAGAGACCCAGTACTTC
CDR3aa: CASSLFGKETQYF
d_gene: .
v_gene: TRBV11-3
abundance: once
j_gene: TRBJ2-5

CDR3nt: TGTGCCAGCAGTTGGGGACAAGCCACAGATACGCAGTATTTT
CDR3aa: CASSWGQATDTQYF
d_gene: .
v_gene: TRBV27
abundance: .
j_gene: TRBJ2-3

CDR3nt: TGTGCCAGCAGCCAAGCGGAGGGGATTTACGAGCAGTACTTC
CDR3aa: CASSQAEGIYEQYF
d_gene: .
v_gene: TRBV4-2
abundance: few
j_gene: TRBJ2-7

CDR3nt: TGTGCCAGTAAGCCGGGACAGGGGCGCGAAAAACTGTTTTTT
CDR3aa: CASKPGQGREKLFF
d_gene: TRBD1
v_gene: TRBV28
abundance: .
j_gene: TRBJ1-4

CDR3nt: TGTGCCAGCAGCTTACAACCGGGACTAGCGGTAAACAATGAGCAGTTCTTC
CDR3aa: CASSLQPGLAVNNEQFF
d_gene: TRBD2
v_gene: TRBV7-3
abundance: .
j_gene: TRBJ2-1

CDR3nt: TGTGCCAGCAGCTTCGCGAGGGGGACAGGGGTTGATGGCTACACCTTC
CDR3aa: CASSFARGTGVDGYTF
d_gene: TRBD1
v_gene: TRBV7-2
abundance: .
j_gene: TRBJ1-2

CDR3nt: TGTGCCACCAGCAGAGCCGGGACTAGCGGGGGAAATGAGCAGTTCTTC
CDR3aa: CATSRAGTSGGNEQFF
d_gene: TRBD2
v_gene: TRBV15
abundance: few
j_gene: TRBJ2-1

CDR3nt: TGTGCCAGCAGCGTAGAGGGACAGGAGTACAATGAGCAGTTCTTC
CDR3aa: CASSVEGQEYNEQFF
d_gene: TRBD1
v_gene: TRBV9
abundance: .
j_gene: TRBJ2-1

CDR3nt: TGCGCCAGCAGCTTGGGTAGCGGGAGGGCCTCCTACGAGCAGTACTTC
CDR3aa: CASSLGSGRASYEQYF
d_gene: TRBD2
v_gene: TRBV5-1
abundance: .
j_gene: TRBJ2-7

CDR3nt: TGTGCCTGGGGAAATTTTAGGGGTGGGGCCAACGTCCTGACTTTC
CDR3aa: CAWGNFRGGANVLTF
d_gene: .
v_gene: TRBV30
abundance: few
j_gene: TRBJ2-6

CDR3nt: TGTGCCATCAGTGGGGGCCCGGGACACGGGCTAATAAATGAGCAGTTCTTC
CDR3aa: CAISGGPGHGLINEQFF
d_gene: .
v_gene: TRBV10-3
abundance: few
j_gene: TRBJ2-1

CDR3nt: TGTGCCATCATGGGACAGGGGGCGCAGAAGCAGTACTTC
CDR3aa: CAIMGQGAQKQYF
d_gene: TRBD1
v_gene: TRBV10-3
abundance: .
j_gene: TRBJ2-7

CDR3nt: TGTGCCAGCAGTTACCGAGTGCGGAACACTGAAGCTTTCTTT
CDR3aa: CASSYRVRNTEAFF
d_gene: .
v_gene: TRBV28
abundance: many
j_gene: TRBJ1-1

CDR3nt: TGCGCCAGCAGCCAAGACCGACAGGGGGTTATGTATGAGCAGTTCTTC
CDR3aa: CASSQDRQGVMYEQFF
d_gene: TRBD1
v_gene: TRBV4-3
abundance: many
j_gene: TRBJ2-1

CDR3nt: TGTGCCAGCAGCCAAGAATCCCCTGGGCGGGGGGGCATCTACGAGCAGTACTTC
CDR3aa: CASSQESPGRGGIYEQYF
d_gene: TRBD2
v_gene: TRBV4-2
abundance: .
j_gene: TRBJ2-7

CDR3nt: TGTGCCTGGAGCACCACAGGGGTGGGGGACAATGAGCAGTTCTTC
CDR3aa: CAWSTTGVGDNEQFF
d_gene: TRBD1
v_gene: TRBV30
abundance: few
j_gene: TRBJ2-1

CDR3nt: TGTGCCACGCATCCTCCTAGCCTAGCCAAAAACATTCAGTACTTC
CDR3aa: CATHPPSLAKNIQYF
d_gene: .
v_gene: TRBV28
abundance: many
j_gene: TRBJ2-4

CDR3nt: TGTGCCAGCACCAACAGGGAGAGTGGCTACACCTTC
CDR3aa: CASTNRESGYTF
d_gene: .
v_gene: TRBV2
abundance: many
j_gene: TRBJ1-2

CDR3nt: TGTGCCAGCAAAGGGGTTAGCTCTGGAAACACCATATATTTT
CDR3aa: CASKGVSSGNTIYF
d_gene: .
v_gene: TRBV28
abundance: .
j_gene: TRBJ1-3

CDR3nt: TGTGCCAGCAGCAAACAGGGGGCCACTGAAGCTTTCTTT
CDR3aa: CASSKQGATEAFF
d_gene: TRBD1
v_gene: TRBV7-2
abundance: few
j_gene: TRBJ1-1